This is a list of T cell receptor beta chains from one sample in a study of CD8 T cells in Susac syndrome. Via MiXCR, TCRdb re-called the immunoSEQ multiplex PCR reads, giving one row per CDR3 protein. The sample shows about 140,000 distinct CDR3 sequences, 95% of them seen only once. The source material was CD4+ T cells from PBMCs. These receptors were collected from a human donor with Susac syndrome. Both conserved end residues are part of each CDR3. The order of the fields is CDR3 DNA, CDR3 protein, V gene, clone size, D gene, J gene. The D gene is left open where the match is weak. Not all rows give a size; the values are once, few, many and, for expanded clones, a class.

TGTGCCAGTAGCCAGCGGGCCAGCTCCTACAATGAGCAGTTCTTC CASSQRASSYNEQFF TRBV19 once - TRBJ2-1
TGTGCCAGCAGCCAGCCCTCGGACCGAGCGGGCGAGCAGTACTTC CASSQPSDRAGEQYF TRBV5-4 - - TRBJ2-7
TGTGCCAGCAGCTTAGTAGTAACTCCCTACAATGAGCAGTTCTTC CASSLVVTPYNEQFF TRBV11-2 - - TRBJ2-1
TGTGCCTGGAGTGTACGGGTGGGCTACACCTTC CAWSVRVGYTF TRBV30 - - TRBJ1-2
TGTGCCAGCAGCCAAGAATCTGGATACAACTATGGCTACACCTTC CASSQESGYNYGYTF TRBV14 - - TRBJ1-2
TGTGCCCTCGGGCGGGGAAGGGTGAACACTGAAGCTTTCTTT CALGRGRVNTEAFF TRBV30 - - TRBJ1-1
TGCAGTGCTAGAGTGGGCGGGTGGGCTTCCTACAATGAGCAGTTCTTC CSARVGGWASYNEQFF TRBV20-1 - - TRBJ2-1
TGTGCCTGGAGGGGGACAGGGGCAGAGACCCAGTACTTC CAWRGTGAETQYF TRBV30 once TRBD1 TRBJ2-5
TGTGCCAGCAGCCTGACCACACGGACAGGGAGCCTGACTTTC CASSLTTRTGSLTF TRBV7-3 few TRBD1 TRBJ2-6
TGTGCCAGCAGCTTGCCAGGGGCTGGGTACACTGAAGCTTTCTTT CASSLPGAGYTEAFF TRBV5-4 - - TRBJ1-1
TGTGCCAGCGTAGGGTCTCGGAGTGGCTACACCTTC CASVGSRSGYTF TRBV7-2 once - TRBJ1-2
TGCAGCGTTGTGGGCATTTTTACAGATACGCAGTATTTT CSVVGIFTDTQYF TRBV29-1 - - TRBJ2-3
TGTGCCAGCAGCTTCGGACAGGGGTCGGCTTTCTTT CASSFGQGSAFF TRBV7-2 - TRBD1 TRBJ1-1
TGTGCCAGCAGCTTTGCGCGGACCGGGGAGCTGTTTTTT CASSFARTGELFF TRBV5-6 - - TRBJ2-2
TGTGCCAGCAGTCGGACTAATCAGCCCCAGCATTTT CASSRTNQPQHF TRBV28 - - TRBJ1-5
TGTGCCAGCAGTGCTCATGGACGGGGGACCCAGTACTTC CASSAHGRGTQYF TRBV12-3/TRBV12-4 - - TRBJ2-5
TGCACCAGCAGCCAAGTGGGAATAACCTTCACAGATACGCAGTATTTT CTSSQVGITFTDTQYF TRBV1 - - TRBJ2-3
TGCGCCAGCAGCCAGGGGGGACTAGCGGGAGCGCAGCAGTACTTC CASSQGGLAGAQQYF TRBV4-3 - TRBD2 TRBJ2-7
TGCAGCGTTGTAGACAGGATGGATAGCAATCAGCCCCAGCATTTT CSVVDRMDSNQPQHF TRBV29-1 - - TRBJ1-5
TGTGCCAGCGCCAAAGGCAGGGCGATGTATGGTCAGCCCCAGCATTTT CASAKGRAMYGQPQHF TRBV21-1 - - TRBJ1-5
TGTGCCAGCAGCTTGAAGGACTCACCCCTCCACTTT CASSLKDSPLHF TRBV5-4 - - TRBJ1-6
TGCAGTGTTAGAGATCCCAGAGTGCTTGAAGCTTTCTTT CSVRDPRVLEAFF TRBV20-1 - - TRBJ1-1